The 29 T cell receptor beta chains given below trace back to one sample, sequenced in a study of blood T cell repertoires in COVID-19. Sequencing was performed with immunoSEQ multiplex PCR; in TCRdb, only in-frame clones are kept and a portion is missing. The table lists 200,000 to 250,000 clones, around 88% of them singletons. What was sequenced was peripheral blood. The receptors derive from a woman aged 30 to 39 who had recovered from COVID-19.

This chain connects TRBV19 to TRBJ1-5, with TRBD1 matching over 11 bases. Trimming took 6 bases from V and 4 from J; bases not matched to a gene: 11. In germline, CDR1 is LNHDA, CDR2 SQIVND (reference sequence). CDR3 length: 17 residues. The CDR3 DNA sequence: TGTGCCAGTAGAAAAAGGGCTGGGACAGGGGGGAATCAGCCCCAGCATTTT. This gives the protein CASRKRAGTGGNQPQHF.

The V and J genes are TRBV30 and TRBJ2-7; D is perhaps TRBD2 (6 bases). This CDR3 spans 15 amino acids. In germline, CDR1 is GTSNPN, CDR2 SVGIG (reference sequence). The V gene lost 1 base and the J gene lost 0 bases, with 13 bases spanning the gap. The CDR3, as DNA: TGTGCCTGGAGTGGGGGACTTGGCCACTCCTACGAGCAGTACTTC. Protein product: CAWSGGLGHSYEQYF.

The chain recombines TRBV4-1 with TRBJ1-6, with D unclear. CDR3 length equals 13 residues. Germline-derived CDR1 and CDR2 are MGHRA and YSYEKL. The V end was cut by 4 bases, the J end by 5 bases, with 6 bases between. The CDR3 loop is CASSPLNNSPLHF. Here the CDR3 DNA reads TGCGCCAGCAGCCCCCTTAATAATTCACCCCTCCACTTT.

V and J are TRBV7-2 and TRBJ2-1; TRBD2 agrees at 11 bases. V was clipped by 7 bases and J by 7 bases; unmatched bases: 9. From germline, CDR1 is SGHTA and CDR2 FQGNSA. CDR3 length: 15 residues. CDR3 region: CASNLWLAGGNEQFF. In DNA form, the CDR3 reads TGTGCCAGCAACCTATGGCTAGCGGGGGGAAATGAGCAGTTCTTC.

The CDR3 sequence is CASSPGYGYTF. The CDR3 coding sequence is TGTGCCAGCAGTCCGGGGTATGGCTACACCTTC. The V and J genes are TRBV27 and TRBJ1-2; D remains ambiguous. Trimming took 5 bases from V and 5 from J, leaving 6 bases between them. The CDR3 extends over 11 amino acids. The germline gives CDR1 MNHEY, CDR2 SMNVEV (reference sequence).

This clone was detected once. This chain joins TRBV11-2 and TRBJ1-5; D remains ambiguous. CDR3 length: 15 amino acids. Germline CDR1 and CDR2: SGHAT and FQNNGV. V dropped 2 bases and J dropped 0 bases, with 8 bases sitting between them. In nucleotides, the CDR3 is TGTGCCAGCAGCTTAAGAGGGTCTAGCAATCAGCCCCAGCATTTT. Amino acids: CASSLRGSSNQPQHF.

The rearrangement joins TRBV2 to TRBJ2-5; D gene ambiguous. The CDR3 covers 11 residues. Trimming pared 7 bases from V and 5 bases from J, leaving 8 bases between. Per the germline V gene, CDR1 is SNHLY and CDR2 is FYNNEI. The CDR3 region is CASTSGETQYF. CDR3 nucleotides: TGTGCCAGCACATCCGGGGAGACCCAGTACTTC.

This chain connects TRBV21-1 to TRBJ2-6; TRBD1 was called by the table and not checked on the DNA. TRBV21-1 is deemed a pseudogene. This CDR3 is 18 amino acids long. This chain's CDR3 is CASHSVPGQVSGANVLTF. Written as DNA, the CDR3 is TGTGCCAGCCACAGCGTACCGGGACAGGTCTCTGGGGCCAACGTCCTGACTTTC.

This chain uses TRBV5-6 with TRBJ2-7, with a possible D match to TRBD2 (5 bases). V lost 1 base and J lost 6, with 8 bases in between. This CDR3 spans 12 amino acids. Germline CDR1 and CDR2: SGHDT and YYEEEE. The CDR3 reads CASSLTAGEQYF. CDR3 in DNA: TGTGCCAGCAGCTTGACGGCGGGCGAGCAGTACTTC.

The V call is TRBV2, the J call TRBJ1-3, with 8 bases fitting TRBD1. Germline CDR1 reads SNHLY; CDR2 reads FYNNEI. This CDR3 comprises 15 residues. The V and J ends lost 1 base and 4 bases, in that order; junction bases with no gene match: 3. CDR3 region: CASSEVRTGGNTIYF. The CDR3 bases are TGTGCCAGCAGTGAAGTTAGGACAGGGGGAAACACCATATATTTT.

The V and J genes are TRBV5-5 and TRBJ1-4, with 9 bases fitting TRBD1. This CDR3 has 14 residues. The germline V gene has CDR1 SGHKS and CDR2 YYEKEE (reference sequence). V lost 0 bases, J lost 8 bases, and 2 bases stayed unmatched. The CDR3 protein is CASSLGDREEKLFF. In DNA form, the CDR3 reads TGTGCCAGCAGCTTGGGGGACAGGGAGGAAAAACTGTTTTTT.

This chain uses TRBV27 with TRBJ2-7, with D possibly TRBD1 on 6 matching bases. V lost 4 bases and J lost 1, with 14 bases in between. Germline values: CDR1 MNHEY, CDR2 SMNVEV (reference sequence). The length of the CDR3 is 15 residues. CDR3 region: CASSSRATGSYEQYF. DNA of the CDR3: TGTGCCAGCAGTTCCCGCGCAACAGGGTCCTACGAGCAGTACTTC.

The V call is TRBV18, the J call TRBJ2-2, with D perhaps matching TRBD2 (6 bases). Germline V gene sequence: CDR1 KGHSH, CDR2 LQKENI. The germline V and J ends were trimmed by 3 bases and 6 bases, with 23 bases remaining between them. The CDR3 extends over 18 amino acids. CDR3 sequence (DNA): TGTGCCAGCTCACCTGCGGGACTCCCGATTACCCCCCCCGGGGAGCTGTTTTTT. Protein: CASSPAGLPITPPGELFF.

This clone was found a few times. The chain recombines TRBV19 with TRBJ1-6; maybe TRBD1 (5 bases). The germline V gene encodes CDR1 LNHDA and CDR2 SQIVND (reference sequence). CDR3 length: 16 amino acids. V dropped 7 bases and J dropped 2 bases, with 15 bases sitting between them. The CDR3 region has the DNA TGTGCCAGTAAAGTAGGGGTGACAGCCTATAATTCACCCCTCCACTTT. Translating gives CASKVGVTAYNSPLHF.

The CDR3 here is CASSYPPPRTGRNNEQFF. The CDR3, as DNA: TGTGCCAGCAGTTATCCGCCGCCCCGGACAGGTAGGAACAATGAGCAGTTCTTC. This sequence joins TRBV6-2 or TRBV6-3 and TRBJ2-1; the match to TRBD1 covers 7 bases. The CDR3 totals 18 residues. CDR1 MNHEY and CDR2 SVGEGT come from the germline V gene. Trimming at V came to 3 bases and at J to 5 bases, leaving 16 bases not matched to a gene.

The J gene is TRBJ1-1, the V gene TRBV9; 8 nucleotides line up with TRBD1. CDR3 length: 17 residues. After removal of 0 bases from V and 3 bases from J, the junction contained 10 bases not matched to a gene. The germline CDR1 and CDR2 sequences are SGDLS and YYNGEE. This CDR3 is CASSVDLQGGLDTEAFF. The CDR3, as DNA: TGTGCCAGCAGCGTAGACTTACAGGGGGGCCTCGACACTGAAGCTTTCTTT.

This clone appeared a few times. The chain employs TRBV5-6 and TRBJ1-3; D ambiguous. The length of the CDR3 is 12 residues. Germline V gene data show CDR1 as SGHDT and CDR2 as YYEEEE. Trimming pared 0 bases from V and 4 bases from J, leaving 2 bases between. As DNA, the CDR3 is TGTGCCAGCAGCTTGGTAGGAAACACCATATATTTT. Translating it yields CASSLVGNTIYF.

V usage is TRBV15 and J usage is TRBJ2-3, with D possibly being TRBD2 (6 bases). The CDR3 is made up of 16 amino acids. Germline values: CDR1 LNHNV, CDR2 YYDKDF (reference sequence). V was clipped by 3 bases and J by 0 bases, with 13 bases between them. DNA of the CDR3: TGTGCCACCAGCAGCCGGAGGGCGAGGAGCACAGATACGCAGTATTTT. Encoded protein: CATSSRRARSTDTQYF. Full variable domain (outside the CDR3, taken from reference TRBV15 and TRBJ2-3): DAMVIQNPRYQVTQFGKPVTLSCSQTLNHNVMYWYQQKSSQAPKLLFHYYDKDFNNEADTPDNFQSRRPNTSFCFLDIRSPGLGDTAMYLCATSSRRARSTDTQYFGPGTRLTVL.

V usage is TRBV6-2 or TRBV6-3 and J usage is TRBJ2-5, with 10 bases matching TRBD1. Germline V CDR1 and CDR2: MNHEY, SVGEGT. J was trimmed by 5 bases and V by 4 bases; bases with no gene match: 7. The CDR3 length is 15 residues. In DNA, the CDR3 is TGTGCCAGCAGTTTTGGGACAGGGGCGTGGGAGACCCAGTACTTC. Its protein product is CASSFGTGAWETQYF.

The chain recombines TRBV29-1 with TRBJ1-2; D is possibly TRBD1 (5 bases). The germline V gene has CDR1 SQVTM and CDR2 ANQGSEA. The CDR3 sequence is 12 residues long. V lost 4 bases, J lost 4 bases, and 10 bases lay in between. CDR3 nucleotide sequence: TGCAGCGTTGCCCCAGGGCCCTATGGCTACACCTTC. Its protein product is CSVAPGPYGYTF.

The chain couples TRBV7-9 to TRBJ2-2, with D tentatively TRBD2 (5 bases). Per germline, CDR1 SEHNR and CDR2 FQNEAQ (reference sequence). The CDR3 has 14 residues. Trimming removed 6 bases at V and 7 bases at J, with 15 bases between. In DNA form, the CDR3 reads TGTGCCAGCAGTGGCGGGCCGGGGATCGGGGAGCTGTTTTTT. It codes for CASSGGPGIGELFF.

This clone was observed a single time. This chain connects TRBV6-1 to TRBJ1-2; D remains ambiguous. The V gene's germline CDR1 is MNHNS and CDR2 SASEGT. This CDR3 region has 15 residues. Between the trimmed V and J ends, which lost 1 base and 8 bases, there was a span of 17 bases. The CDR3 sequence: CASSEEEGMTGGYTF. DNA of the CDR3: TGTGCCAGCAGTGAAGAAGAGGGTATGACGGGAGGCTACACCTTC.

The J gene is TRBJ1-5, the V gene TRBV2; 7 bases align to TRBD1. Germline V gene lookup returns CDR1 SNHLY and CDR2 FYNNEI. Unmatched junction bases numbered 7, after V lost 7 bases and J lost 13 bases. The CDR3 contains 11 residues. The CDR3 sequence is CASKGAGVQHF. The CDR3 region has the DNA TGTGCCAGCAAGGGGGCAGGGGTGCAGCATTTT. The whole variable domain, filled in from reference TRBV2 and TRBJ1-5, reads EPEVTQTPSHQVTQMGQEVILRCVPISNHLYFYWYRQILGQKVEFLVSFYNNEISEKSEIFDDQFSVERPDGSNFTLKIRSTKLEDSAMYFCASKGAGVQHFGDGTRLSIL.

This clone was observed once. This chain connects TRBV5-1 to TRBJ2-1; 9 bases align to TRBD1. Germline V gene lookup returns CDR1 SGHRS and CDR2 YFSETQ. CDR3 size: 15 residues. V shed 0 bases, J shed 6 bases, and the junction held 4 bases outside the gene matches. The CDR3 DNA sequence: TGCGCCAGCAGCTTGGTCGGGACAGGGACCAATGAGCAGTTCTTC. It encodes CASSLVGTGTNEQFF.

V and J are TRBV7-8 and TRBJ2-3; D is unresolved. There are 13 residues in the CDR3. CDR1 and CDR2 from the germline V gene are SGHVS and FQNEAQ. V gave up 5 bases and J gave up 5 bases, with 11 bases separating them. The CDR3 region has the DNA TGTGCCAGCAGCCCCCCCGGTGGAGATACGCAGTATTTT. It encodes CASSPPGGDTQYF.

V is TRBV9 and J is TRBJ2-5; D is unclear. Germline V gives CDR1 SGDLS, CDR2 YYNGEE. The CDR3 has 11 amino acids. The V end was cut by 3 bases, the J end by 7 bases, with 7 bases between. The DNA for the CDR3 is TGTGCCAGCAGCGCTGGCGGGACCCAGTACTTC. Protein sequence: CASSAGGTQYF.

The chain has TRBV30 and TRBJ2-7; TRBD1 matches 7 bases. V shed 6 bases and J 5 bases; nucleotides not matched to a gene: 7. The length of the CDR3 is 12 residues. Germline V gene data show CDR1 as GTSNPN and CDR2 as SVGIG (reference sequence). This CDR3 reads CACQQGRHEQYF. Here the CDR3 DNA reads TGTGCCTGTCAACAGGGGAGACACGAGCAGTACTTC.

J is TRBJ2-3 and V is TRBV19, with 8 bases identical to TRBD1. The germline gives CDR1 LNHDA, CDR2 SQIVND (reference sequence). The CDR3 is made up of 15 amino acids. The V and J ends lost 4 bases and 2 bases, in that order; junction bases with no gene match: 5. The CDR3 DNA reads TGTGCCAGTAGTAGTCGGACAGGGTTCACAGATACGCAGTATTTT. Translating gives CASSSRTGFTDTQYF.

The chain links TRBV30 to TRBJ1-1; 9 nucleotides agree with TRBD1. CDR1 is GTSNPN and CDR2 is SVGIG in the germline V gene (reference sequence). The CDR3 has 13 residues. Trimming at V came to 1 base and at J to 4 bases, leaving 1 base not matched to a gene. The CDR3 nucleotides are TGTGCCTGGAGTGGGGGACAGGGCACTGAAGCTTTCTTT. As protein: CAWSGGQGTEAFF.